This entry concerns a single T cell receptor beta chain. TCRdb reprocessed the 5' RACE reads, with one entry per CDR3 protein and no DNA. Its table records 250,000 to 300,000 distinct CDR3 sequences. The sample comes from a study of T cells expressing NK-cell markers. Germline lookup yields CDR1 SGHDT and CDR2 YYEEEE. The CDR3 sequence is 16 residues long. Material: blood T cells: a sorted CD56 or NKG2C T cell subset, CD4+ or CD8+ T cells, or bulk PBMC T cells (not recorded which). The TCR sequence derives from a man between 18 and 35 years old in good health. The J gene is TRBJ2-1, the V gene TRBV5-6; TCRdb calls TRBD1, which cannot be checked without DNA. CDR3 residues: CASSTGDRGFYNEQFF. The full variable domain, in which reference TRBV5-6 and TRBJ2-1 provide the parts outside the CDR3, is DAGVTQSPTHLIKTRGQQVTLRCSPKSGHDTVSWYQQALGQGPQFIFQYYEEEERQRGNFPDRFSGHQFPNYSSELNVNALLLGDSALYLCASSTGDRGFYNEQFFGPGTRLTVL.